These 31 T cell receptor beta chains were sequenced from one sample in a study of blood T cell repertoires in COVID-19. The protocol was immunoSEQ multiplex PCR, while the TCRdb copy is restricted to in-frame clones and leaves out a portion. Seen here are roughly 250,000 clones, under 90% observed once, and the top ten hold about 3.9%. The source material was PBMCs or T cells enriched from blood (not recorded which). Receptors originate from a woman aged 40 to 50 who had been exposed to COVID-19.

The CDR3 reads CASSLGEGSGEQFF. DNA for the CDR3: TGTGCCAGCAGCTTAGGGGAGGGTAGCGGTGAGCAGTTCTTC. The chain combines TRBV7-3 with TRBJ2-1; TRBD2 matches 7 bases. V lost 2 bases to trimming and J lost 9 bases; unmatched junction nucleotides: 7. CDR3 length: 14 amino acids. Germline CDR1 reads SGHTA; CDR2 reads FQGTGA.

The CDR3 DNA sequence: TGTGCCAGTATCCAAAGCGGCCAGCATGCGAACACCGGGGAGCTGTTTTTT. Amino acids: CASIQSGQHANTGELFF. The chain recombines TRBV19 with TRBJ2-2, with D maybe TRBD2 (5 bases). The length of the CDR3 is 17 residues. Trimming took off 7 bases at V and 0 bases at J, with 18 bases between the two ends. Germline CDR1 is LNHDA and CDR2 is SQIVND (reference sequence).

V gene TRBV3-1 (or the pseudogene TRBV3-2) combines with J gene TRBJ2-1; TRBD2 agrees at 13 bases. The CDR3 covers 15 residues. From germline, CDR1 is LGHDT and CDR2 YNNKEL (reference sequence). With V trimmed by 4 bases and J by 6 bases, 3 bases remained unmatched. CDR3 in amino acids: CASSRGTSGVNEQFF. CDR3 coding DNA: TGTGCCAGCAGCCGAGGGACTAGCGGGGTCAATGAGCAGTTCTTC.

The chain joins TRBV9 to TRBJ1-2; D is possibly TRBD1 (5 bases). Looked up from germline, CDR1 is SGDLS and CDR2 is YYNGEE. Trimming removed 3 bases from V and 2 bases from J, with 14 bases in between. This CDR3 has 15 residues. This CDR3 reads CASSAHTGPNYGYTF. As DNA, the CDR3 is TGTGCCAGCAGCGCCCATACAGGCCCAAACTATGGCTACACCTTC.

The rearrangement links TRBV10-3 to TRBJ1-5; D not certain. V was cut by 1 base and J by 5 bases, with 9 bases left in between. Germline CDR1 and CDR2: ENHRY and SYGVKD. CDR3 length: 14 residues. CDR3 sequence: CAISEFGQDQPQHF. CDR3 nucleotides: TGTGCCATCAGTGAGTTTGGTCAGGATCAGCCCCAGCATTTT.

This clone was counted only a few times. The chain has TRBV27 and TRBJ1-5; 10 bases match TRBD1. The V segment lost 7 bases and the J segment 10 bases; nucleotides outside the gene matches: 13. Germline CDR1 is MNHEY and CDR2 is SMNVEV (reference sequence). This CDR3 has 15 amino acids. The CDR3 here is CASKSRDRGLEPQHF. The CDR3 nucleotides are TGTGCCAGCAAATCCCGGGACAGGGGACTCGAACCCCAGCATTTT.

J is TRBJ2-5 and V is TRBV6-2 or TRBV6-3, with no clear D. Trimming left V 0 bases short and J 1 base short, with 6 bases between. CDR3 length: 14 amino acids. The germline V gene encodes CDR1 MNHEY and CDR2 SVGEGT. The CDR3 protein is CASSYSAIQETQYF. CDR3 coding DNA: TGTGCCAGCAGTTACTCTGCGATCCAAGAGACCCAGTACTTC.

With respect to this clone: Different DNA sequences within this sample yield the same CDR3. V usage is TRBV19 and J usage is TRBJ1-5; 10 bases line up with TRBD1. CDR3 length: 14 amino acids. Germline CDR1 reads LNHDA; CDR2 reads SQIVND (reference sequence). V shed 5 bases, J shed 6 bases, and the junction held 4 bases outside the gene matches. CDR3 in DNA: TGTGCCAGTAGTCCAGGACAGGGGGGTCAGCCCCAGCATTTT. It translates to CASSPGQGGQPQHF.

This clone is a singleton in its sample. This chain uses TRBV7-2 with TRBJ1-5, with 7 bases lining up with TRBD1. Looked up from germline, CDR1 is SGHTA and CDR2 is FQGNSA. The V segment lost 5 bases and the J segment 3 bases; nucleotides outside the gene matches: 7. CDR3 size: 15 residues. CDR3: CASSPDRRDNQPQHF. The CDR3 nucleotides are TGTGCCAGCAGCCCGGACAGGAGGGACAATCAGCCCCAGCATTTT.

The chain couples TRBV18 to TRBJ1-2; 8 bases map to TRBD1. CDR1 is KGHSH, CDR2 LQKENI, per germline. The V gene end was trimmed by 0 bases and the J gene end by 6 bases; junction bases not matched to a gene: 6. The CDR3 is made up of 15 amino acids. The CDR3 DNA is TGTGCCAGCTCACCACCGGGACAGGTGGGGGATGGCTACACCTTC. This translates into CASSPPGQVGDGYTF.

This clone was observed a handful of times. V is TRBV19 and J is TRBJ1-4; a possible D gene is TRBD1 (5 bases). CDR1 and CDR2 (germline): LNHDA, SQIVND (reference sequence). This CDR3 spans 18 amino acids. V was clipped by 5 bases and J by 5 bases, with 24 bases between them. CDR3 nucleotides: TGTGCCAGTAGTTCATCAGGCAGGACGGGGAGGGACAATGAAAAACTGTTTTTT. This gives the protein CASSSSGRTGRDNEKLFF.

J is TRBJ2-1 and V is TRBV27; 9 bases line up with TRBD2. Germline CDR1 MNHEY, CDR2 SMNVEV (reference sequence). This CDR3 region has 21 residues. Trimming took 5 bases from V and 0 from J; bases not matched to a gene: 20. This CDR3 is CASSKLLPGLAAPSSYNEQFF. Here the CDR3 DNA reads TGTGCCAGCAGTAAACTACTACCGGGACTAGCTGCTCCGAGCTCCTACAATGAGCAGTTCTTC.

The genes are TRBV30 and TRBJ1-6; D perhaps matches TRBD1 (6 bases). V was pared by 4 bases and J by 7 bases, with 14 bases between. This CDR3 region has 14 residues. From germline, CDR1 is GTSNPN and CDR2 SVGIG (reference sequence). For the CDR3, the DNA is TGTGCCTGGACCTCTGGACAGACGAATTCACCCCTCCACTTT. It specifies CAWTSGQTNSPLHF.

About this clone itself: The sample carries other DNA sequences with the same CDR3. V and J are TRBV28 and TRBJ1-5; TRBD1 agrees at 10 bases. The CDR3 length is 14 residues. V lost 4 bases to trimming and J lost 4 bases; unmatched junction nucleotides: 1. Germline CDR1 MDHEN, CDR2 SYDVKM. The chain's CDR3 is CASSSGQGNQPQHF. In nucleotides, the CDR3 is TGTGCCAGCAGTTCGGGACAGGGGAATCAGCCCCAGCATTTT.

V usage is TRBV4-1 and J usage is TRBJ1-1, with D possibly being TRBD1 (5 bases). This CDR3 spans 17 amino acids. V was clipped by 4 bases and J by 1 base, with 19 bases between them. Germline lookup yields CDR1 MGHRA and CDR2 YSYEKL. As DNA, the CDR3 is TGCGCCAGCAGCCTCATTAGCCGGGGGGAGCAGAACACTGAAGCTTTCTTT. Protein: CASSLISRGEQNTEAFF.

The chain links TRBV27 to TRBJ2-5; 9 bases map to TRBD2. V was pared by 2 bases and J by 1 base, with 5 bases of the junction left unmatched. The germline V gene encodes CDR1 MNHEY and CDR2 SMNVEV (reference sequence). This CDR3 is 16 amino acids long. Here the CDR3 reads CASSLTPAGGQETQYF. The CDR3 DNA is TGTGCCAGCAGTTTAACTCCAGCGGGGGGCCAAGAGACCCAGTACTTC.

The chain links TRBV7-8 to TRBJ1-2; 10 positions match TRBD1. J gave up 2 bases and V 4 bases, and 4 bases lay outside the gene matches. Germline-derived CDR1 and CDR2 are SGHVS and FQNEAQ. This CDR3 has 15 amino acids. The CDR3 is CASSSGQGKNYGYTF. The CDR3 region has the DNA TGTGCCAGCAGCTCGGGACAGGGGAAAAACTATGGCTACACCTTC. Supplemented by reference TRBV7-8 and TRBJ1-2, the full variable domain reads GAGVSQSPRYKVAKRGQDVALRCDPISGHVSLFWYQQALGQGPEFLTYFQNEAQLDKSGLPSDRFFAERPEGSVSTLKIQRTQQEDSAVYLCASSSGQGKNYGYTFGSGTRLTVV.

The chain carries TRBV5-1 and TRBJ1-5; a possible D gene is TRBD1 (5 bases). The V and J ends lost 0 bases and 11 bases respectively, with 12 bases between them. The germline CDR1 and CDR2 sequences are SGHRS and YFSETQ. This CDR3 is built from 13 residues. The CDR3 region is CASSLAVGGTQHF. The CDR3 bases are TGCGCCAGCAGCTTGGCGGTTGGGGGGACCCAGCATTTT.

This clone was counted only a few times. The chain combines TRBV28 with TRBJ2-7; D may be TRBD2 (5 bases). CDR3 length: 13 amino acids. Per the germline V gene, CDR1 is MDHEN and CDR2 is SYDVKM. The V and J ends lost 6 bases and 0 bases respectively, with 9 bases between them. In nucleotides, the CDR3 is TGTGCCAGCAGGGACTCCCGCTCCTACGAGCAGTACTTC. Translated, it gives CASRDSRSYEQYF. Using reference TRBV28 and TRBJ2-7 for the parts outside the CDR3, the full variable domain is DVKVTQSSRYLVKRTGEKVFLECVQDMDHENMFWYRQDPGLGLRLIYFSYDVKMKEKGDIPEGYSVSREKKERFSLILESASTNQTSMYLCASRDSRSYEQYFGPGTRLTVT.

J is TRBJ2-3 and V is TRBV6-5; 8 bases agree with TRBD1. This CDR3 region has 15 residues. V dropped 0 bases and J dropped 6; count of bases not matched to a gene: 5. Germline loops: CDR1 MNHEY, CDR2 SVGAGI. Written as DNA, the CDR3 is TGTGCCAGCAGTTACTCCCAGGGGGCTACGGATACGCAGTATTTT. This sequence encodes CASSYSQGATDTQYF.

In its sample, this clone was seen once. This chain uses TRBV7-9 with TRBJ1-5; weak D call: TRBD1 (5 bases). Trimming stripped 1 base from V and 2 bases from J, with 9 bases between. CDR3 length: 15 amino acids. From germline, CDR1 is SEHNR and CDR2 FQNEAQ (reference sequence). The CDR3 DNA sequence: TGTGCCAGCAGCTTAGGGGGCCTCGGCAATCAGCCCCAGCATTTT. It translates to CASSLGGLGNQPQHF.

The rearrangement uses TRBV19 and TRBJ1-6, with D possibly being TRBD1 (5 bases). Trimming took off 3 bases at V and 7 bases at J, with 13 bases between the two ends. Germline CDR1 LNHDA, CDR2 SQIVND (reference sequence). CDR3 size: 15 residues. In nucleotides, the CDR3 is TGTGCCAGTAGTATTGTCTCGACAGTGAATTCACCCCTCCACTTT. The encoded protein is CASSIVSTVNSPLHF.

The chain is built from TRBV4-2 and TRBJ1-1; D might be TRBD1 (5 bases). The CDR3 runs 15 residues. V gave up 1 base and J gave up 1 base, with 10 bases separating them. Germline V lookup: CDR1 LGHNA, CDR2 YNFKEQ. CDR3 nucleotides: TGTGCCAGCAGCCAAGTCCCCCAGGGGAACACTGAAGCTTTCTTT. Its protein is CASSQVPQGNTEAFF.

This rearrangement joins TRBV6-5 to TRBJ1-1; tentative D call: TRBD1 (5 bases). The CDR3 spans 13 residues. The germline gives CDR1 MNHEY, CDR2 SVGAGI. The V and J ends lost 6 bases and 3 bases respectively, with 11 bases between them. The CDR3 sequence: CASSRRGDTEAFF. CDR3 DNA sequence: TGTGCCAGCAGCAGACGGGGGGACACTGAAGCTTTCTTT.

The chain is built from TRBV7-9 and TRBJ1-1; no reliable D call. Germline V lookup: CDR1 SEHNR, CDR2 FQNEAQ (reference sequence). The CDR3 contains 12 residues. Trimming removed 5 bases from V and 4 bases from J, with 8 bases in between. The CDR3 loop is CASSPSGTEAFF. The DNA of the CDR3 is TGTGCCAGCAGCCCTAGTGGCACTGAAGCTTTCTTT.

V usage is TRBV3-1 (or the pseudogene TRBV3-2) and J usage is TRBJ2-5, with TRBD2 matching 9 bases. Germline CDR1 LGHDT, CDR2 YNNKEL (reference sequence). CDR3 size: 14 residues. With V trimmed by 4 bases and J by 4 bases, 4 bases remained unmatched. The CDR3 DNA sequence: TGTGCCAGCAGCCCGCTAGCGGGGAGAGAGACCCAGTACTTC. Protein: CASSPLAGRETQYF.

The chain carries TRBV2 and TRBJ2-3; 10 bases agree with TRBD2. CDR3 length equals 16 residues. Unmatched junction bases numbered 6, after V lost 4 bases and J lost 2 bases. CDR1 is SNHLY, CDR2 FYNNEI, per germline. The CDR3 here is CASSGGAGGYTDTQYF. The CDR3 nucleotides read TGTGCCAGCAGTGGGGGAGCGGGGGGGTACACAGATACGCAGTATTTT. The complete variable domain, with remaining parts taken from reference TRBV2 and TRBJ2-3, reads EPEVTQTPSHQVTQMGQEVILRCVPISNHLYFYWYRQILGQKVEFLVSFYNNEISEKSEIFDDQFSVERPDGSNFTLKIRSTKLEDSAMYFCASSGGAGGYTDTQYFGPGTRLTVL.

This rearrangement joins TRBV4-1 to TRBJ1-2, with TRBD1 matching 8 bases. J was trimmed by 8 bases and V by 3 bases; bases with no gene match: 5. The CDR3 covers 13 residues. From germline, CDR1 is MGHRA and CDR2 YSYEKL. CDR3 DNA sequence: TGCGCCAGCAGCCAGACAGGGGTGGACGGCTACACCTTC. This encodes CASSQTGVDGYTF.

This chain uses TRBV3-1 (or the pseudogene TRBV3-2) with TRBJ1-2; maybe TRBD1 (6 bases). The CDR3 is 12 residues long. V lost 4 bases and J 10 bases, leaving 13 bases between the germline ends. Germline loops: CDR1 LGHDT, CDR2 YNNKEL (reference sequence). CDR3 region: CASSPLGADYTF. Written as DNA, the CDR3 is TGTGCCAGCAGCCCCCTGGGGGCAGACTACACCTTC.

CDR3 protein: CSVETGYDQPQHF. The CDR3, as DNA: TGCAGCGTTGAGACAGGGTATGACCAGCCCCAGCATTTT. The genes are TRBV29-1 and TRBJ1-5; 7 nucleotides agree with TRBD1. CDR3 size: 13 residues. The ends lost 3 bases at V and 7 bases at J; junction bases unmatched: 6. Per the germline V gene, CDR1 is SQVTM and CDR2 is ANQGSEA.

This clone was picked up one time. The chain carries TRBV30 and TRBJ2-5; 14 nucleotides line up with TRBD2. The germline V gene encodes CDR1 GTSNPN and CDR2 SVGIG (reference sequence). The CDR3 is 16 amino acids. V was pared by 2 bases and J by 6 bases, with 8 bases of the junction left unmatched. The CDR3 reads CAWSIGLAGGGKTQYF. The CDR3 DNA reads TGTGCCTGGAGTATCGGACTAGCGGGGGGCGGAAAGACCCAGTACTTC.